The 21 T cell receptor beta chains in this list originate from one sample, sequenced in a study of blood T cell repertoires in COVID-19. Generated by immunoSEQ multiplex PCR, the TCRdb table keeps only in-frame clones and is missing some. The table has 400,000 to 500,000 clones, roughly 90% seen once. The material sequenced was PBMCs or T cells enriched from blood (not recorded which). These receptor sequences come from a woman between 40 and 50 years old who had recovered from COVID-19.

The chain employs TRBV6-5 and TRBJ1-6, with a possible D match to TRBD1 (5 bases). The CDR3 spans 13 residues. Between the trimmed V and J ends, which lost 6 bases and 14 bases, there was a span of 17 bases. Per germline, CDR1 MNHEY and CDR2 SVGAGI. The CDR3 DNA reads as TGTGCCAGCAGCAACCTAGGGGCACAATCCCTCCACTTT. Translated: CASSNLGAQSLHF.

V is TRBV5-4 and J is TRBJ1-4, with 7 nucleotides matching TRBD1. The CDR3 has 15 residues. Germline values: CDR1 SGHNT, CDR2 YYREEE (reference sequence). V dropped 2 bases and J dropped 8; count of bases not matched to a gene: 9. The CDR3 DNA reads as TGTGCCAGCAGCTTTTCAGGGGGGTTTAGGGAAAAACTGTTTTTT. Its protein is CASSFSGGFREKLFF.

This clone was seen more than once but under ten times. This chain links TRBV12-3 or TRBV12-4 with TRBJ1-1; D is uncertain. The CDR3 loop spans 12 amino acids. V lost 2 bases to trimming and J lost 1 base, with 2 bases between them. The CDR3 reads CASSLQNTEAFF. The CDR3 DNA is TGTGCCAGCAGTTTACAGAACACTGAAGCTTTCTTT.

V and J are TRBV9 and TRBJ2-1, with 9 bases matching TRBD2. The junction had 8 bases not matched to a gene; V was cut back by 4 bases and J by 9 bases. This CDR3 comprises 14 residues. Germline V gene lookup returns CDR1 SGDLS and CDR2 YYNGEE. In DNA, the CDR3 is TGTGCCAGCAGCTCCGGACTAGCGCGGAGTGAGCAGTTCTTC. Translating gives CASSSGLARSEQFF. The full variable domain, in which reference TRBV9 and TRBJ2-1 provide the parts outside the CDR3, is DSGVTQTPKHLITATGQRVTLRCSPRSGDLSVYWYQQSLDQGLQFLIQYYNGEERAKGNILERFSAQQFPDLHSELNLSSLELGDSALYFCASSSGLARSEQFFGPGTRLTVL.

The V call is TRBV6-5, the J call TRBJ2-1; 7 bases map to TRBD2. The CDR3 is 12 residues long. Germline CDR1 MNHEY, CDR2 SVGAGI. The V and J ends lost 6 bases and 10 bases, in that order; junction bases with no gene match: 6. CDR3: CASRPSGTEQFF. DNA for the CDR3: TGTGCCAGCAGACCTAGCGGCACCGAGCAGTTCTTC.

CDR3 in DNA: TGTGCTAGTGGTCAGCGGACAGTTTGGAATGAGCAGTTCTTC. This codes for CASGQRTVWNEQFF. The rearrangement uses TRBV12-5 and TRBJ2-1; the D gene is possibly TRBD1 (6 bases). Trimming removed 5 bases at V and 7 bases at J, with 15 bases between. Germline V gene sequence: CDR1 LGHNT, CDR2 FRNRAP. The CDR3 totals 14 residues.

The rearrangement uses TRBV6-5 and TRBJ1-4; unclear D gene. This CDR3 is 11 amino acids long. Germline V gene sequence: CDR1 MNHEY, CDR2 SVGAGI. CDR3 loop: CPLGTNEKLFF. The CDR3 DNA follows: TGTCCCCTCGGGACTAATGAAAAACTGTTTTTT.

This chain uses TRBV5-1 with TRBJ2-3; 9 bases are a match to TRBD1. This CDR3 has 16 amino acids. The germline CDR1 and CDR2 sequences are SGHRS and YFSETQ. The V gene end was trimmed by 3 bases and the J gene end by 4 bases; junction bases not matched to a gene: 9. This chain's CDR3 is CASSSAGTGYADTQYF. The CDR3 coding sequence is TGCGCCAGCAGCTCCGCCGGGACAGGGTACGCAGATACGCAGTATTTT.

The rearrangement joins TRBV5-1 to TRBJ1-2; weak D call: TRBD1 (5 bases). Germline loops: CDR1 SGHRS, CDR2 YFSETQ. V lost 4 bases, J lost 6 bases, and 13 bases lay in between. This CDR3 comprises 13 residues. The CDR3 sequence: CASSVLWGDGYTF. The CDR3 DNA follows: TGCGCCAGCAGCGTACTTTGGGGCGATGGCTACACCTTC.

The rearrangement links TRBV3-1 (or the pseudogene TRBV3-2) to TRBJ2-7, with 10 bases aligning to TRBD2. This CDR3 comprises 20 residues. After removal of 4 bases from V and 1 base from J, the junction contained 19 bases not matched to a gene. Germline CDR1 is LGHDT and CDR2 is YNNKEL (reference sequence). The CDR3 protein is CASSLSPSRVGTSVSYEQYF. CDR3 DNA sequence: TGTGCCAGCAGCCTCTCCCCGAGCAGGGTTGGGACTAGCGTATCCTACGAGCAGTACTTC.

CDR3 protein: CATSRDFRGDYGYTF. CDR3 sequence (DNA): TGTGCCACCAGCAGAGATTTCAGGGGAGACTATGGCTACACCTTC. The chain combines TRBV15 with TRBJ1-2; tentative D call: TRBD1 (6 bases). Between the trimmed V and J ends, which lost 0 bases and 3 bases, there was a span of 11 bases. CDR1 and CDR2 from the germline V gene are LNHNV and YYDKDF (reference sequence). The CDR3 loop spans 15 amino acids.

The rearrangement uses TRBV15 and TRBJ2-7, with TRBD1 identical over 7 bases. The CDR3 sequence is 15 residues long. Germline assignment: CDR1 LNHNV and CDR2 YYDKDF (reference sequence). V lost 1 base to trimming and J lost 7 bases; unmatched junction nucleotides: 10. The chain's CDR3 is CATSRGPLGQREQYF. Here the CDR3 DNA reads TGTGCCACCAGCAGAGGTCCCCTGGGACAGCGGGAGCAGTACTTC. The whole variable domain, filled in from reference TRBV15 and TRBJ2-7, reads DAMVIQNPRYQVTQFGKPVTLSCSQTLNHNVMYWYQQKSSQAPKLLFHYYDKDFNNEADTPDNFQSRRPNTSFCFLDIRSPGLGDTAMYLCATSRGPLGQREQYFGPGTRLTVT.

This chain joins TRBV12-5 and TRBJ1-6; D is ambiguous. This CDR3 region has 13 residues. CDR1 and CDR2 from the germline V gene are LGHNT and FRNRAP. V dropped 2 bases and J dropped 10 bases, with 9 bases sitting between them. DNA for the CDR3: TGTGCTAGTGGTTTGTTTGGAGAATCACCCCTCCACTTT. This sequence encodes CASGLFGESPLHF.

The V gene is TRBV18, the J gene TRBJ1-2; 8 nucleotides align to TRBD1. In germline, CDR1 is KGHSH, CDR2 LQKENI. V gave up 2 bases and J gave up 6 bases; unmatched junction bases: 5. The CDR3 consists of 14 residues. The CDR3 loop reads CASSPGGGQDGYTF. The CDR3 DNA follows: TGTGCCAGCTCACCAGGTGGGGGACAGGATGGCTACACCTTC.

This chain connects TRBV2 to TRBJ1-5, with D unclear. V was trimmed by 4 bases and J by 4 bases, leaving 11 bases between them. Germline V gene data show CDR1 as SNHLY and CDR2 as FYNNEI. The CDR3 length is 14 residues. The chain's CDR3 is CASSVATGNQPQHF. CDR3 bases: TGTGCCAGCAGTGTAGCGACGGGAAATCAGCCCCAGCATTTT. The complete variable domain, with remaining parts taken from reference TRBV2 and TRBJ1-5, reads EPEVTQTPSHQVTQMGQEVILRCVPISNHLYFYWYRQILGQKVEFLVSFYNNEISEKSEIFDDQFSVERPDGSNFTLKIRSTKLEDSAMYFCASSVATGNQPQHFGDGTRLSIL.

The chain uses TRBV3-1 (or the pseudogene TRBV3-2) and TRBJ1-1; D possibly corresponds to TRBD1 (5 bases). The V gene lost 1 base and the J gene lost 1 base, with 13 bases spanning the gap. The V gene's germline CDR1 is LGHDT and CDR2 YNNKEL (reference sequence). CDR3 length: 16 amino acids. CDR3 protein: CASSQVVGATNTEAFF. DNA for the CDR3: TGTGCCAGCAGCCAAGTCGTTGGGGCTACGAACACTGAAGCTTTCTTT.

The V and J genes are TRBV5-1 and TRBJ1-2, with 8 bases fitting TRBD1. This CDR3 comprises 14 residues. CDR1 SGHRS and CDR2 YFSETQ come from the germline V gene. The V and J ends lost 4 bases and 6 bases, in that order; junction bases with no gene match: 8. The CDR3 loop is CASSPSTGVHGYTF. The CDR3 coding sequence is TGCGCCAGCAGCCCGTCGACAGGGGTCCATGGCTACACCTTC. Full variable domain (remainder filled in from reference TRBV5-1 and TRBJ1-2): KAGVTQTPRYLIKTRGQQVTLSCSPISGHRSVSWYQQTPGQGLQFLFEYFSETQRNKGNFPGRFSGRQFSNSRSEMNVSTLELGDSALYLCASSPSTGVHGYTFGSGTRLTVV.

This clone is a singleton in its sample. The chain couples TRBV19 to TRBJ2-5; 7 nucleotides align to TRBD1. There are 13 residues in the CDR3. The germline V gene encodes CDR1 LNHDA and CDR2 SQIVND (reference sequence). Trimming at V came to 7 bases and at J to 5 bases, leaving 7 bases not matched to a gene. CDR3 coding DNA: TGTGCCAGTACCCAAACAGGGGCGGAGACCCAGTACTTC. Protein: CASTQTGAETQYF.

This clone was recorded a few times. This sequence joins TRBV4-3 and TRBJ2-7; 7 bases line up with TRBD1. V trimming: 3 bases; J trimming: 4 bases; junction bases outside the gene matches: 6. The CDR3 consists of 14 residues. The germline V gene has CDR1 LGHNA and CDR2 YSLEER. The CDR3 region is CASSQQTGRYEQYF. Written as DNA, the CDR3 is TGCGCCAGCAGCCAGCAGACAGGGCGGTACGAGCAGTACTTC.

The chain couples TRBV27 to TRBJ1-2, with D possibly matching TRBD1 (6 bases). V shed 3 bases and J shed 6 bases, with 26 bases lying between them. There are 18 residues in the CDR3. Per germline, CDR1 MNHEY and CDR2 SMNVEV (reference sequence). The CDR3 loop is CASSFRGMFGTLVNGYTF. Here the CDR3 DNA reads TGTGCCAGCAGTTTTAGGGGGATGTTCGGGACACTAGTAAATGGCTACACCTTC.

CDR3 loop: CASSVVIGGSGDEQFF. Written as DNA, the CDR3 is TGTGCCAGCAGCGTAGTAATCGGCGGGAGTGGCGATGAGCAGTTCTTC. The V gene is TRBV9, the J gene TRBJ2-1, with 7 nucleotides matching TRBD2. CDR3 length: 16 residues. The germline gives CDR1 SGDLS, CDR2 YYNGEE. The V gene end was trimmed by 0 bases and the J gene end by 8 bases; junction bases not matched to a gene: 11. The full variable domain, with the rest looked up from reference TRBV9 and TRBJ2-1, is DSGVTQTPKHLITATGQRVTLRCSPRSGDLSVYWYQQSLDQGLQFLIQYYNGEERAKGNILERFSAQQFPDLHSELNLSSLELGDSALYFCASSVVIGGSGDEQFFGPGTRLTVL.